The 10 T cell receptor beta chains reported below all come from one sample, sequenced in a study of PD-1 blockade in classical Hodgkin lymphoma. As for time point: cycle 4 day 1 (C4D1), after six to seven weeks of nivolumab. Every patient experienced relapse after autologous stem cell transplantation, and brentuximab vedotin exposure varied. Using magnetic negative selection, the CD4+ T cells were separated out of thawed PBMCs. TCRdb keeps only in-frame clones here, not all; method: immunoSEQ multiplex PCR. There are 31,000 or so clones in the sample; 84% occur only once, and about 0.8% lies in the top ten. Here the sequenced sample was CD4+ T cells from blood, taken before the fourth cycle of nivolumab. The receptors were sampled from a human donor with classical Hodgkin lymphoma.

The V gene is TRBV7-2, the J gene TRBJ2-7; D call uncertain. Trimming removed 1 base at V and 7 bases at J, with 11 bases between. Germline V lookup: CDR1 SGHTA, CDR2 FQGNSA. This CDR3 contains 13 residues. The CDR3 spells CASSLDGFREQYF. Written as DNA, the CDR3 is TGTGCCAGCAGCTTAGACGGGTTTAGGGAGCAGTACTTC.

The chain employs TRBV6-1 and TRBJ2-2, with D possibly matching TRBD1 (6 bases). Trimming pared 8 bases from V and 6 bases from J, leaving 13 bases between. The CDR3 extends over 13 amino acids. The germline CDR1 and CDR2 sequences are MNHNS and SASEGT. The CDR3 sequence: CASGFRGAGELFF. The CDR3 DNA follows: TGTGCCAGCGGCTTCAGGGGAGCCGGGGAGCTGTTTTTT.

The genes are TRBV6-6 and TRBJ2-3, with D perhaps TRBD2 (7 bases). The V and J ends lost 8 bases and 5 bases respectively, with 11 bases between them. Per germline, CDR1 MNHNY and CDR2 SVGAGI (reference sequence). This CDR3 is built from 12 residues. CDR3 sequence: CASGGALDTQYF. The CDR3 DNA is TGTGCCAGCGGGGGGGCCCTAGATACGCAGTATTTT.

This sequence joins TRBV7-2 and TRBJ1-4, with 7 bases lining up with TRBD1. The ends lost 5 bases at V and 7 bases at J; junction bases unmatched: 10. The CDR3 extends over 15 amino acids. Germline CDR1 reads SGHTA; CDR2 reads FQGNSA. The CDR3 DNA follows: TGTGCCAGCAGCCAACGACAGGGCATCGGTGAAAAACTGTTTTTT. The encoded protein is CASSQRQGIGEKLFF.

This clone was observed a single time. The CDR3 coding sequence is TGTGCCAGCTCACCACCTGAGACGGGCTCCTACAATGAGCAGTTCTTC. Protein product: CASSPPETGSYNEQFF. The genes are TRBV18 and TRBJ2-1; no definite D call. Germline-derived CDR1 and CDR2 are KGHSH and LQKENI. Trimming removed 0 bases at V and 0 bases at J, with 9 bases between. The CDR3 consists of 16 residues. Combining the CDR3 with reference TRBV18 and TRBJ2-1 gives the whole variable domain NAGVMQNPRHLVRRRGQEARLRCSPMKGHSHVYWYRQLPEEGLKFMVYLQKENIIDESGMPKERFSAEFPKEGPSILRIQQVVRGDSAAYFCASSPPETGSYNEQFFGPGTRLTVL.

This clone was seen just once. The rearrangement joins TRBV10-3 to TRBJ2-5; D is ambiguous. V was pared by 7 bases and J by 3 bases, with 9 bases between. This CDR3 region has 12 residues. Germline lookup yields CDR1 ENHRY and CDR2 SYGVKD. CDR3 DNA sequence: TGTGCCATCATGGGTGTCGAAGAGACCCAGTACTTC. It codes for CAIMGVEETQYF.

The chain couples TRBV5-1 to TRBJ1-3; D ambiguous. Trimming left V 2 bases short and J 0 bases short, with 9 bases between. The CDR3 consists of 15 residues. Per the germline V gene, CDR1 is SGHRS and CDR2 is YFSETQ. CDR3 DNA: TGCGCCAGCAGCTTCGGACCCTCCTCTGGAAACACCATATATTTT. Its protein is CASSFGPSSGNTIYF.

This chain links TRBV7-8 with TRBJ1-1; no reliable D call. The CDR3 extends over 11 amino acids. V lost 5 bases and J lost 1, with 2 bases in between. The V gene's germline CDR1 is SGHVS and CDR2 FQNEAQ. The CDR3 region has the DNA TGTGCCAGCAGCGAGAACACTGAAGCTTTCTTT. It specifies CASSENTEAFF.

The chain carries TRBV10-2 and TRBJ2-5, with D perhaps TRBD1 (5 bases). Trimming cost V 6 bases and J 5 bases, with 10 bases left between them. Germline values: CDR1 WSHSY, CDR2 SAAADI. This CDR3 has 12 residues. The CDR3 sequence is CASSPRVETQYF. The CDR3 nucleotides read TGCGCCAGCAGCCCCAGGGTGGAGACCCAGTACTTC.

J is TRBJ1-5 and V is TRBV15; 8 nucleotides align to TRBD1. CDR3 length: 18 residues. Germline V gene lookup returns CDR1 LNHNV and CDR2 YYDKDF (reference sequence). V lost 1 base and J lost 1; bases outside the gene matches: 9. Written as DNA, the CDR3 is TGTGCCACCAGCAGAGTGGGGCAGGGGGCGAGGAGCAATCAGCCCCAGCATTTT. It translates to CATSRVGQGARSNQPQHF.